This is a list of T cell receptor beta chains from one sample in a study of PD-L1 blockade in urothelial cancer. TCRdb keeps only in-frame clones here, not all; method: immunoSEQ multiplex PCR. The sample carries about 66,000 clones, roughly 90% recorded once. This sample comprised PBMCs, obtained around atezolizumab (anti-PD-L1) treatment. The receptor set was obtained from a man between 60 and 75 years old with urothelial cancer. Both conserved end residues are part of each CDR3. D genes are given only for firm matches. Only some rows state a clone size, as once, few, many or a class for expanded clones.

15,TRBV5-1,few,TRBD2,TRBJ2-7,CASSGAGLAGYEQYF,TGCGCCAGCAGCGGGGCTGGACTAGCGGGCTACGAGCAGTACTTC
14,TRBV19,.,TRBD2,TRBJ2-1,CASKAGALGGEQFF,TGTGCCTCAAAAGCGGGAGCCCTGGGAGGTGAGCAGTTCTTC
15,TRBV4-3,.,.,TRBJ2-5,CASSQDATSSETQYF,TGCGCCAGCAGCCAAGACGCAACTAGTTCGGAGACCCAGTACTTC
11,TRBV6-6,.,.,TRBJ1-1,CASKRNTEAFF,TGTGCCAGCAAGAGGAACACTGAAGCTTTCTTT
15,TRBV5-6,few,.,TRBJ1-1,CASSLTGLMNTEAFF,TGTGCCAGTAGCCTCACAGGGTTAATGAACACTGAAGCTTTCTTT
18,TRBV4-1,.,TRBD2,TRBJ2-2,CASSLLHGASGRTGELFF,TGCGCCAGCAGCCTACTACATGGGGCTAGCGGGAGGACCGGGGAGCTGTTTTTT
15,TRBV4-1,once,.,TRBJ2-7,CASSQESGGIYEQYF,TGCGCCAGCAGCCAAGAGTCGGGCGGGATCTACGAGCAGTACTTC
14,TRBV6-5,.,TRBD1,TRBJ1-1,CASSYSDRGTEAFF,TGTGCCAGCAGTTACTCGGACAGGGGCACTGAAGCTTTCTTT
16,TRBV10-3,.,TRBD1,TRBJ1-5,CAISERSQGADQPQHF,TGTGCCATCAGTGAGAGATCACAGGGGGCCGATCAGCCCCAGCATTTT
14,TRBV18,.,.,TRBJ1-2,CASSPTGIDYGYTF,TGTGCCAGCTCGCCTACAGGGATCGACTATGGCTACACCTTC
18,TRBV4-2,.,.,TRBJ2-3,CASSQEGRGAFSTDTQYF,TGTGCCAGCAGCCAAGAAGGACGGGGGGCCTTCAGCACAGATACGCAGTATTTT
16,TRBV5-5,once,TRBD1,TRBJ1-2,CASSGSGTENLYGYTF,TGTGCCAGCAGCGGATCCGGGACAGAGAATCTCTATGGCTACACCTTC
15,TRBV30,.,TRBD2,TRBJ2-5,CAWNGLAGIGETQYF,TGTGCCTGGAATGGGTTAGCGGGTATTGGAGAGACCCAGTACTTC
14,TRBV7-9,.,TRBD1,TRBJ2-7,CASISTGFTYEQYF,TGTGCCAGCATCTCGACAGGGTTTACCTACGAGCAGTACTTC
16,TRBV4-3,.,TRBD2,TRBJ2-3,CASSHGLAGYTDTQYF,TGCGCCAGCAGCCATGGACTAGCGGGATACACAGATACGCAGTATTTT
13,TRBV19,.,.,TRBJ2-2,CAITGSDTGELFF,TGTGCCATAACAGGGTCGGACACCGGGGAGCTGTTTTTT
15,TRBV19,.,TRBD1,TRBJ1-6,CASSLRTGINSPLHF,TGTGCCAGTAGTCTCCGGACAGGAATAAATTCACCCCTCCACTTT
14,TRBV4-1,.,.,TRBJ1-1,CASSPNSANTEAFF,TGCGCCAGCAGCCCCAACAGTGCGAACACTGAAGCTTTCTTT